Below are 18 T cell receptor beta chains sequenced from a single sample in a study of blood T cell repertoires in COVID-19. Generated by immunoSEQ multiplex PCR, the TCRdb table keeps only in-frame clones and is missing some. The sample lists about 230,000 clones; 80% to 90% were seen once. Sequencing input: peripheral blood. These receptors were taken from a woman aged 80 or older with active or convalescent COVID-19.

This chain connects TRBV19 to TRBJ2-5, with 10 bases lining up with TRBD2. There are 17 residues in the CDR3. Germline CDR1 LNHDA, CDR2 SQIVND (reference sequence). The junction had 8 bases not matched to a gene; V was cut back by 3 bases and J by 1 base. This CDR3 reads CASSMPVLAGGQETQYF. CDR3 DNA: TGTGCCAGTAGTATGCCCGTATTAGCGGGGGGCCAAGAGACCCAGTACTTC. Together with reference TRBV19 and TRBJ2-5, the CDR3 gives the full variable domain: DGGITQSPKYLFRKEGQNVTLSCEQNLNHDAMYWYRQDPGQGLRLIYYSQIVNDFQKGDIAEGYSVSREKKESFPLTVTSAQKNPTAFYLCASSMPVLAGGQETQYFGPGTRLLVL.

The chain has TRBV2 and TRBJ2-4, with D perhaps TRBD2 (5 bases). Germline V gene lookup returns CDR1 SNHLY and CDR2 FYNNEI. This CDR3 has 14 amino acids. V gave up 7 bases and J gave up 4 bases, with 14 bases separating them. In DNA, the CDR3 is TGTGCCAGCACCGGGTCAACGGGAAAAAACATTCAGTACTTC. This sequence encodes CASTGSTGKNIQYF.

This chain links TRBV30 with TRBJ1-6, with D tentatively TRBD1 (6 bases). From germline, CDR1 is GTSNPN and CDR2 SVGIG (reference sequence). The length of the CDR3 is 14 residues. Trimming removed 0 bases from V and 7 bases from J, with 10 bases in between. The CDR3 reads CAWSVGGSNSPLHF. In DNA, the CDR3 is TGTGCCTGGAGTGTAGGGGGAAGCAATTCACCCCTCCACTTT.

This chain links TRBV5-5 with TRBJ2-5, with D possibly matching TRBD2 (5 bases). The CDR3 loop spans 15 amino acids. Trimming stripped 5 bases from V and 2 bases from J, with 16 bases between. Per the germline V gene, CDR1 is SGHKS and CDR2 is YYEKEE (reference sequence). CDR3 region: CASSSDGLRQETQYF. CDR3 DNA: TGTGCCAGCAGTTCGGACGGACTTCGACAAGAGACCCAGTACTTC. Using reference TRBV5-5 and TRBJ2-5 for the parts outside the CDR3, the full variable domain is DAGVTQSPTHLIKTRGQQVTLRCSPISGHKSVSWYQQVLGQGPQFIFQYYEKEERGRGNFPDRFSARQFPNYSSELNVNALLLGDSALYLCASSSDGLRQETQYFGPGTRLLVL.

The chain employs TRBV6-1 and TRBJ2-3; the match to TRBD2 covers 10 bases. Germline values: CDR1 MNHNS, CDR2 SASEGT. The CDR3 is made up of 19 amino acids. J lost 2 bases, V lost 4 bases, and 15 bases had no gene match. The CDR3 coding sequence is TGTGCCAGCAGTGCAAATGGACTAGCGGCCCGACGCCCCACAGATACGCAGTATTTT. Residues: CASSANGLAARRPTDTQYF.

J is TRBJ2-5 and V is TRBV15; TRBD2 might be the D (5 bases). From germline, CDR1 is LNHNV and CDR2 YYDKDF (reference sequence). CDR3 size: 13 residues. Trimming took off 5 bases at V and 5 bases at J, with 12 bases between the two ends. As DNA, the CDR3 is TGTGCCACCAGCTTTAGCGCCTTGGAGACCCAGTACTTC. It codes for CATSFSALETQYF.

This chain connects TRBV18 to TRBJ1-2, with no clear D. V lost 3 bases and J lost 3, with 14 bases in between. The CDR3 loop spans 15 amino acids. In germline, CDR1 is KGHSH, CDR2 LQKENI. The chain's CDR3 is CASSPVTDTDYGYTF. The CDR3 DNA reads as TGTGCCAGCTCACCCGTTACCGACACCGACTATGGCTACACCTTC.

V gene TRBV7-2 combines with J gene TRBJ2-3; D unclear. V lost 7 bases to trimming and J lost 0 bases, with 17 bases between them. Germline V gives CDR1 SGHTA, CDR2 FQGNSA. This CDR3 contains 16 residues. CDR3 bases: TGTGCCAGCACCCGTCGGATGTACAGCAGCACAGATACGCAGTATTTT. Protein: CASTRRMYSSTDTQYF. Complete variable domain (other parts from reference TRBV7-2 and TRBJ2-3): GAGVSQSPSNKVTEKGKDVELRCDPISGHTALYWYRQSLGQGLEFLIYFQGNSAPDKSGLPSDRFSAERTGGSVSTLTIQRTQQEDSAVYLCASTRRMYSSTDTQYFGPGTRLTVL.

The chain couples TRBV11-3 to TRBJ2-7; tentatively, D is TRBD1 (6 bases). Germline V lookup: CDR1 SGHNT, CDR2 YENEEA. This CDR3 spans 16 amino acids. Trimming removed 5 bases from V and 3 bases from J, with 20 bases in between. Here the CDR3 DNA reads TGTGCCAGCAGCCCGACTTACAGGGTTGGGGTCTACGAGCAGTACTTC. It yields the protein CASSPTYRVGVYEQYF.

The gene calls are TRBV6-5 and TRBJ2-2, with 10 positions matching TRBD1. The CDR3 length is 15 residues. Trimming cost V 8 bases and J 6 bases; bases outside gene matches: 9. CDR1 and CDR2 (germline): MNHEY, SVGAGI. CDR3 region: CASSGTGVLAGELFF. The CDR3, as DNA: TGTGCCAGCTCCGGGACAGGGGTTTTAGCCGGGGAGCTGTTTTTT.

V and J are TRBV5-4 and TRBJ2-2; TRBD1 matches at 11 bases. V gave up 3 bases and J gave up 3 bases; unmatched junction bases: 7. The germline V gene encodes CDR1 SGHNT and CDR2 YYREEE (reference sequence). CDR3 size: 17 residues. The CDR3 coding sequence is TGTGCCAGCAGCTACCCGTCGGGACAGGGGGACACCGGGGAGCTGTTTTTT. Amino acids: CASSYPSGQGDTGELFF. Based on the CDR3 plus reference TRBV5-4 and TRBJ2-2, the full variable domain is ETGVTQSPTHLIKTRGQQVTLRCSSQSGHNTVSWYQQALGQGPQFIFQYYREEENGRGNFPPRFSGLQFPNYSSELNVNALELDDSALYLCASSYPSGQGDTGELFFGEGSRLTVL.

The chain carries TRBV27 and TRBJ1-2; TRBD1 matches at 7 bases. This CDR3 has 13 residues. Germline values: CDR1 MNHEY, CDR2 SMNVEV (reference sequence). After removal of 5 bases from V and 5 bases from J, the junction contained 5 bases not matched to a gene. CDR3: CASSALTGYGYTF. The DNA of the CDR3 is TGTGCCAGCAGTGCCCTGACAGGGTATGGCTACACCTTC.

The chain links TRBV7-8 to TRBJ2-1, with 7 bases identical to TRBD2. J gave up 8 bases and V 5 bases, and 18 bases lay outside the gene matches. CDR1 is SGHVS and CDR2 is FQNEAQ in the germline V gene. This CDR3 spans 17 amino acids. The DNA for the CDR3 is TGTGCCAGCAGCCGAGATTTAACTAGCGCCGGCAGGGATGAGCAGTTCTTC. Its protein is CASSRDLTSAGRDEQFF. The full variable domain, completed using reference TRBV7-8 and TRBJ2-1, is GAGVSQSPRYKVAKRGQDVALRCDPISGHVSLFWYQQALGQGPEFLTYFQNEAQLDKSGLPSDRFFAERPEGSVSTLKIQRTQQEDSAVYLCASSRDLTSAGRDEQFFGPGTRLTVL.

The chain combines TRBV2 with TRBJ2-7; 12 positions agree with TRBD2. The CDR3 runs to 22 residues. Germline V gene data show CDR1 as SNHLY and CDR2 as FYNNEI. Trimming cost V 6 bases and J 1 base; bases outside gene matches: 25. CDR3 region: CASSVPLTLTSGGQTHSYEQYF. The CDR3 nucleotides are TGTGCCAGCAGCGTGCCGCTCACTCTGACTAGCGGGGGCCAAACTCATTCCTACGAGCAGTACTTC. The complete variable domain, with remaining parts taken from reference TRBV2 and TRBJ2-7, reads EPEVTQTPSHQVTQMGQEVILRCVPISNHLYFYWYRQILGQKVEFLVSFYNNEISEKSEIFDDQFSVERPDGSNFTLKIRSTKLEDSAMYFCASSVPLTLTSGGQTHSYEQYFGPGTRLTVT.

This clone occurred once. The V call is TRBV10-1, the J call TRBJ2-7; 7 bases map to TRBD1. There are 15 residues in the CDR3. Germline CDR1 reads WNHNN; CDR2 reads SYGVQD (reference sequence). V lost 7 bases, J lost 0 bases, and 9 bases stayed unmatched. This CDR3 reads CASKKHRDSSYEQYF. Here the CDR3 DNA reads TGCGCCAGCAAAAAACACCGGGACAGCTCCTACGAGCAGTACTTC.

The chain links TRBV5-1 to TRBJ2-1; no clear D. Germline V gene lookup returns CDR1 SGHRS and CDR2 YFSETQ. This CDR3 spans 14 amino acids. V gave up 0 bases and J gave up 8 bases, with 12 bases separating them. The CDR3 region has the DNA TGCGCCAGCAGCTTGGTTCCTAGTATCGATGAGCAGTTCTTC. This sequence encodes CASSLVPSIDEQFF.

CDR3 DNA sequence: TGTGCCAGCAGCCAAGATGGGCAGGGCAAGAATCAGCCCCAGCATTTT. Residues: CASSQDGQGKNQPQHF. This chain connects TRBV4-2 to TRBJ1-5; maybe TRBD1 (5 bases). CDR1 and CDR2 (germline): LGHNA, YNFKEQ. V was shortened by 0 bases and J by 4 bases, with 13 bases between the two germline ends. CDR3 size: 16 residues.

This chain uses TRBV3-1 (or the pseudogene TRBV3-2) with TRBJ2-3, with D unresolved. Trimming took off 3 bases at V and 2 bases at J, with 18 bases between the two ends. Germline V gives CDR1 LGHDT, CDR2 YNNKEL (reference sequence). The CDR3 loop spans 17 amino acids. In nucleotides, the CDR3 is TGTGCCAGCAGCCACCCCGGGTTTGGCGAGATCACAGATACGCAGTATTTT. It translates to CASSHPGFGEITDTQYF.